The TCR beta chain described here comes from a study of T cell responses to AZD1222 COVID-19 vaccine. General study results and limits: Sampled repertoires all dated from after the peak T cell response. Spike-specific TCR breadth and depth both grew after two AZD1222 doses. Only a handful of AZD1222 recipients, six or seven in all, had baseline seropositivity. Clonal diversity was possibly underestimated; the donors were predominantly white British and more often female.

With respect to this clone: Antigen: not known. A read error may produce the germline difference seen at one junction end.

Germline-derived CDR1 and CDR2 are DFQATT and SNEGSKA (reference sequence). The CDR3 extends over 16 amino acids. Some clones are missing from TCRdb's copy, which holds only in-frame ones; the method was immunoSEQ multiplex PCR. This table holds almost 50,000 clones, around 85% found once. Sample: peripheral blood, taken on day 0 of MenACWY control vaccination. This clonotype originated in an adult in good health. V gene TRBV20-1 combines with J gene TRBJ2-3, with 8 bases that match TRBD1. The CDR3 nucleotides are TGCAGTGCTAGTGTGGGGGGCGCCCGAACAGGGGGTACGCAGTATTTC. This gives the protein CSASVGGARTGGTQYF.